This T cell receptor (beta chain) was identified during a study of regulatory T cells in long-lasting Graves disease (dated by TCRdb to 2020 to 2022). About the investigation overall: Persistent Graves' disease meant more than 5 years of antithyroid drug treatment with TSH receptor autoantibodies that stayed positive. Persistent Graves' disease patients were compared with newly diagnosed Graves' disease patients by peripheral blood TCR sequencing and RNA sequencing. The study was registered as a clinical trial and conducted in China. A total of approximately 35 samples underwent TCR sequencing: approximately 13 from persistent and approximately 20 from newly diagnosed Graves' disease patients. Antithyroid drugs had been taken for approximately 9.5 years on average by persistent Graves' disease patients in the clinical cohort. Broad study findings and their caveats: Persistent patients shared more public clonotypes among themselves (more than 2,500) than newly diagnosed patients did (roughly 910). As a limitation, the authors acknowledged that the small sample size may reduce accuracy. Compared with newly diagnosed patients, persistent Graves' disease patients had lower TCR Shannon entropy and fewer highly expanded clones, which suggests clonal expansion. Only the TCR beta chain was sequenced and analyzed. Persistent disease showed preferential use of TRBV28, TRBJ1-2 and TRBJ2-5, whereas newly diagnosed disease favored TRBV20-1 and TRBJ2-1. Peripheral blood alone was examined, since thyroid tissue, which constituted the primary lesion, could not be accessed.

The CDR3 sequence holds 15 residues, the cysteine and phenylalanine included. The read is trimmed to its CDR3 DNA, 45 bases read in frame from base 1. CDR1 and CDR2, per the germline V gene, are MNHEY and SVGEGT. Trimming at the junction amounts to 5 bases on V and 0 bases on J, and the germline ends lie 14 bases apart. The time point label corresponds to: persistent/refractory GD, antithyroid drugs over 5 years with positive TRAb. For both TCR sequencing and RNA sequencing, RNA was extracted from PBMCs using TRIzol. The diagnosis of Graves' disease followed American Thyroid Association guidelines. Recruitment of patients was carried out at an endocrinology department in Xi'an, China. Each patient gave 7.5 to 10 milliliters of peripheral blood, collected in an EDTA anticoagulant tube. PBMCs were isolated by Ficoll Paque Plus density gradient separation without further T cell sorting. RNA quality was checked with an Agilent 2100 Bioanalyzer and agarose gel, and concentration with a NanoDrop 2000.

Libraries were made using multiplex PCR. Sequenced using an Illumina HiSeq 4000. TCR beta libraries were built with iRepertoire HTBI primers and Arm-PCR amplification of CDR3 regions. PCR products were gel purified before sequencing. The paper's data handling went like this. A total of fewer than 80 TRBV and 14 TRBJ segments were identified across samples and were used for gene usage analysis of CDR3 amino acid clonotypes. Filtered high-quality paired reads were merged into contigs using COPE and FqMerger. BLAST was used to align contigs to IMGT TRBV, TRBD and TRBJ reference genes, with CDR3 defined following IMGT. Highly expanded clones were defined as clonotypes with a frequency above 0.1%. Repertoire diversity was measured by Shannon entropy, and V-J evenness by the Gini coefficient. Clonotypes shared by more than one individual were considered public. TCRdb reprocessing: public reads trimmed at Q25 with fastp, clones called with MiXCR, in-frame beta chains kept. Rows merge per CDR3 protein into single entries with the most common DNA and genes. The V and J calls and clone size come from TCRdb's table, not from the authors' own analysis. The sample contains 450,000 or so distinct CDR3 sequences, less than 25% of them found a single time. The leading ten clones occupy 7.8% of the sample.

This clonotype was seen at least ten times. Its binding antigen is unknown. No much larger clonotype is one base removed from it; base qualities were not supplied. The sequence is built from TRBV6-2 or TRBV6-3 and TRBJ2-7, with the D segment identity uncertain. The TCR sequence derives from a female donor with Graves disease. The sequencing here drew on peripheral blood mononuclear cells (PBMCs), taken when the disease was refractory, from a patient treated with antithyroid drugs. The CDR3 protein sequence reads: CASSVGTLASYEQYF. The DNA sequence reads TGTGCCAGCAGTGTAGGCACACTTGCCTCCTACGAGCAGTACTTC.